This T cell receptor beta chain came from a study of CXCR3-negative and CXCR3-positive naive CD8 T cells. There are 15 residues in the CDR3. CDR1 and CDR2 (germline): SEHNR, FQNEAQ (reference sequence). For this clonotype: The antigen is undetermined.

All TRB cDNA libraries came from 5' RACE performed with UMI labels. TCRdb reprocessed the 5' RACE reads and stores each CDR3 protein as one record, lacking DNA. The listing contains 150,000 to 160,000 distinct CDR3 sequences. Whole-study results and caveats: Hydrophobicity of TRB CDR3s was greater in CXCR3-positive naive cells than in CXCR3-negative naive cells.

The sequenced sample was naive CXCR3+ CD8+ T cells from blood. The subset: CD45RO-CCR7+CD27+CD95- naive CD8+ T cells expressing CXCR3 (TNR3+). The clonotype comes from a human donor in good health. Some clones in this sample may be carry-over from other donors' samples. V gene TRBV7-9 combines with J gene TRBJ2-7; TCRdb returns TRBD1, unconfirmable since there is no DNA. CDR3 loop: CASSSDRTVYYEQYF.